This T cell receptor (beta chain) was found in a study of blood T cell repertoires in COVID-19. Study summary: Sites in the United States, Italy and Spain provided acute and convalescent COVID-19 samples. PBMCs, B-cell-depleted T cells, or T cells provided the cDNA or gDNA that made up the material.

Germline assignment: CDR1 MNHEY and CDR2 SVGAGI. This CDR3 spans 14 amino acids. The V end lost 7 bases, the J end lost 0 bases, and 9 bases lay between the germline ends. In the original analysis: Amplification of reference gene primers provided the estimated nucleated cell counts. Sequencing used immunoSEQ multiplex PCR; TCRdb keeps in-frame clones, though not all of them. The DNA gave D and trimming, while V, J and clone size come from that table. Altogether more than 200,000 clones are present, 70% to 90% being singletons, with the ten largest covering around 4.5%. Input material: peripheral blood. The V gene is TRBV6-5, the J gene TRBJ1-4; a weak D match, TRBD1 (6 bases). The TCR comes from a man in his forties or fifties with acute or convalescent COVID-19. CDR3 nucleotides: TGTGCCAGCAAGGACAGCTCAACTAATGAAAAACTGTTTTTT. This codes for CASKDSSTNEKLFF.